The rows below give T cell receptor beta chains drawn from one sample of a study of cytomegalovirus exposure and HLA in healthy donors. Here immunoSEQ multiplex PCR was the method, and the copy in TCRdb shows in-frame clones only, minus some. Its clone listing holds approximately 120,000 clones. The sequenced sample consisted of PBMCs. The receptor set was obtained from a man aged 40-49 years in good health and CMV-seronegative. Each CDR3 is given with its conserved first and last residue. The D gene is left open where the match is weak.

j_call: TRBJ2-1
v_call: TRBV5-1
d_call: TRBD2
cdr3_aa: CASSLGLAGETDEQFF
cdr3_nt: TGCGCCAGCAGCTTGGGGCTAGCGGGAGAGACCGATGAGCAGTTCTTC

j_call: TRBJ1-6
v_call: TRBV6-6
d_call: NA
cdr3_aa: CASSYGGRPNSPLHF
cdr3_nt: TGTGCCAGCAGTTACGGGGGCCGGCCCAATTCACCCCTCCACTTT

j_call: TRBJ1-4
v_call: TRBV5-1
d_call: NA
cdr3_aa: CASSLGAPNEKLFF
cdr3_nt: TGCGCCAGCAGCTTGGGTGCGCCTAATGAAAAACTGTTTTTT

j_call: TRBJ2-7
v_call: TRBV2
d_call: TRBD2
cdr3_aa: CASKPGLAGGTYTYEQYF
cdr3_nt: TGTGCCAGCAAACCGGGACTAGCGGGAGGGACTTACACCTACGAGCAGTACTTC

j_call: TRBJ2-1
v_call: TRBV13
d_call: TRBD2
cdr3_aa: CASSLIWSGTSGTVREQFF
cdr3_nt: TGTGCCAGCAGCTTGATTTGGTCCGGGACTAGCGGGACAGTCCGTGAGCAGTTCTTC

j_call: TRBJ2-7
v_call: TRBV5-5
d_call: NA
cdr3_aa: CASSRPEGSGYEQYF
cdr3_nt: TGTGCTAGCAGCCGACCGGAGGGTAGCGGCTACGAGCAGTACTTC

j_call: TRBJ2-7
v_call: TRBV5-1
d_call: NA
cdr3_aa: CASSWGQPSSYEQYF
cdr3_nt: TGCGCCAGCAGCTGGGGGCAGCCCAGCTCCTACGAGCAGTACTTC

j_call: TRBJ2-1
v_call: TRBV7-2
d_call: TRBD2
cdr3_aa: CASRERAGGSYNEQFF
cdr3_nt: TGTGCCAGCAGGGAAAGGGCGGGGGGCTCCTACAATGAGCAGTTCTTC

j_call: TRBJ1-1
v_call: TRBV30
d_call: NA
cdr3_aa: CAWMPLGSTEAFF
cdr3_nt: TGTGCCTGGATGCCCCTAGGCTCGACTGAAGCTTTCTTT

j_call: TRBJ2-3
v_call: TRBV4-3
d_call: NA
cdr3_aa: CASSQGGRTDTQYF
cdr3_nt: TGCGCCAGCAGCCAAGGAGGGCGCACAGATACGCAGTATTTT

j_call: TRBJ2-1
v_call: TRBV7-9
d_call: TRBD2
cdr3_aa: CASSSLRRIAGGGEQFF
cdr3_nt: TGTGCCAGCAGCTCCCTACGCCGGATAGCGGGGGGTGGGGAGCAGTTCTTC

j_call: TRBJ1-1
v_call: TRBV18
d_call: NA
cdr3_aa: CASSPAKGPNTEAFF
cdr3_nt: TGTGCCAGCTCACCAGCTAAGGGGCCCAACACTGAAGCTTTCTTT

j_call: TRBJ2-3
v_call: TRBV7-8
d_call: NA
cdr3_aa: CASSLGTRVWGTDTQYF
cdr3_nt: TGTGCCAGCAGCTTAGGAACCAGGGTTTGGGGCACAGATACGCAGTATTTT

j_call: TRBJ2-7
v_call: TRBV5-1
d_call: TRBD1
cdr3_aa: CASSYGQGVEQYF
cdr3_nt: TGCGCCAGCAGTTACGGACAGGGCGTCGAGCAGTACTTC

j_call: TRBJ1-1
v_call: TRBV7-2
d_call: NA
cdr3_aa: CASSLLGGSLNTEAFF
cdr3_nt: TGTGCCAGCAGCTTACTCGGGGGAAGTCTTAACACTGAAGCTTTCTTT

j_call: TRBJ2-3
v_call: TRBV7-3
d_call: NA
cdr3_aa: CASSSDITDTQYF
cdr3_nt: TGTGCCAGCAGCTCCGACATCACAGATACGCAGTATTTT

j_call: TRBJ2-1
v_call: TRBV6-5
d_call: NA
cdr3_aa: CASSYYPHKEQFF
cdr3_nt: TGTGCCAGCAGTTACTACCCACATAAGGAGCAGTTCTTC

j_call: TRBJ1-2
v_call: TRBV27
d_call: NA
cdr3_aa: CASSPSGFGYTF
cdr3_nt: TGTGCCAGCAGTCCCTCAGGGTTTGGCTACACCTTC

j_call: TRBJ2-7
v_call: TRBV6-5
d_call: TRBD1
cdr3_aa: CASSRGQGPYEQYF
cdr3_nt: TGTGCCAGCAGTCGGGGACAGGGACCCTACGAGCAGTACTTC

j_call: TRBJ1-2
v_call: TRBV5-6
d_call: NA
cdr3_aa: CASSIYRASGYTF
cdr3_nt: TGTGCCAGCAGCATCTACAGAGCCTCTGGCTACACCTTC

j_call: TRBJ1-5
v_call: TRBV5-1
d_call: TRBD1
cdr3_aa: CASSLGTGSNQPQHF
cdr3_nt: TGCGCCAGCAGCTTGGGGACAGGGAGCAATCAGCCCCAGCATTTT

j_call: TRBJ2-7
v_call: TRBV5-1
d_call: NA
cdr3_aa: CASSFSRSDSSYEQYF
cdr3_nt: TGCGCCAGCAGCTTTTCACGTTCAGACAGCTCCTACGAGCAGTACTTC

j_call: TRBJ1-2
v_call: TRBV5-1
d_call: NA
cdr3_aa: CASSLAGNYGYTF
cdr3_nt: TGCGCCAGCAGCTTGGCGGGGAACTATGGCTACACCTTC

j_call: TRBJ1-2
v_call: TRBV28
d_call: TRBD1
cdr3_aa: CASRQDPGQLNYGYTF
cdr3_nt: TGTGCCAGCAGGCAAGACCCGGGACAGCTTAACTATGGCTACACCTTC

j_call: TRBJ2-2
v_call: TRBV10-2
d_call: TRBD2
cdr3_aa: CATSLAGGSNTGELFF
cdr3_nt: TGCGCCACTTCACTAGCGGGAGGCTCGAACACCGGGGAGCTGTTTTTT

j_call: TRBJ2-7
v_call: TRBV29-1
d_call: TRBD1
cdr3_aa: CSVGQGTHEQYF
cdr3_nt: TGCAGCGTCGGACAGGGGACCCACGAGCAGTACTTC

j_call: TRBJ1-1
v_call: TRBV13
d_call: TRBD1
cdr3_aa: CASSQWTGRTEAFF
cdr3_nt: TGTGCCAGCAGCCAGTGGACAGGGCGGACTGAAGCTTTCTTT

j_call: TRBJ2-2
v_call: TRBV6-1
d_call: NA
cdr3_aa: CASSEGQFDATGELFF
cdr3_nt: TGTGCCAGCAGTGAAGGACAGTTCGACGCGACCGGGGAGCTGTTTTTT

j_call: TRBJ1-5
v_call: TRBV6-5
d_call: TRBD1
cdr3_aa: CASSYDQGASNQPQHF
cdr3_nt: TGTGCCAGCAGTTACGATCAGGGGGCCTCCAATCAGCCCCAGCATTTT

j_call: TRBJ2-7
v_call: TRBV5-6
d_call: NA
cdr3_aa: CASSFFTGWAYEQYF
cdr3_nt: TGTGCCAGCAGCTTCTTTACAGGGTGGGCCTACGAGCAGTACTTC

j_call: TRBJ1-4
v_call: TRBV5-1
d_call: TRBD1
cdr3_aa: CASRGTGGTNEKLFF
cdr3_nt: TGCGCCAGCAGGGGGACAGGGGGTACTAATGAAAAACTGTTTTTT

j_call: TRBJ2-4
v_call: TRBV5-5
d_call: TRBD2
cdr3_aa: CASSTGLAVAKNIQYF
cdr3_nt: TGTGCCAGCAGCACCGGACTAGCGGTAGCCAAAAACATTCAGTACTTC

j_call: TRBJ2-7
v_call: TRBV30
d_call: NA
cdr3_aa: CAWSVGSAYEQYF
cdr3_nt: TGTGCCTGGAGTGTTGGTAGCGCCTACGAGCAGTACTTC

j_call: TRBJ1-1
v_call: TRBV30
d_call: TRBD1
cdr3_aa: CAWNRQGWGTEAFF
cdr3_nt: TGTGCCTGGAACCGACAGGGTTGGGGCACTGAAGCTTTCTTT

j_call: TRBJ1-1
v_call: TRBV5-4
d_call: TRBD1
cdr3_aa: CASSLGDRNTEAFF
cdr3_nt: TGTGCCAGCAGCTTGGGGGACAGGAACACTGAAGCTTTCTTT

j_call: TRBJ1-1
v_call: TRBV11-3
d_call: NA
cdr3_aa: CASSLGGDMNTEAFF
cdr3_nt: TGTGCCAGCAGCTTAGGGGGCGATATGAACACTGAAGCTTTCTTT

j_call: TRBJ1-1
v_call: TRBV5-1
d_call: NA
cdr3_aa: CASCLNIDTEAFF
cdr3_nt: TGCGCCAGCTGTTTAAATATCGACACTGAAGCTTTCTTT

j_call: TRBJ2-1
v_call: TRBV5-4
d_call: TRBD2
cdr3_aa: CASSLVAGGPSNEQFF
cdr3_nt: TGTGCCAGCAGTTTGGTGGCGGGAGGGCCAAGCAATGAGCAGTTCTTC

j_call: TRBJ1-1
v_call: TRBV6-5
d_call: TRBD1
cdr3_aa: CASRRGRGGDTEAFF
cdr3_nt: TGTGCCAGCAGGAGGGGGCGCGGGGGGGACACTGAAGCTTTCTTT

j_call: TRBJ2-5
v_call: TRBV5-1
d_call: NA
cdr3_aa: CASSFYGETQYF
cdr3_nt: TGCGCCAGCAGCTTCTACGGAGAGACCCAGTACTTC

j_call: TRBJ2-1
v_call: TRBV5-1
d_call: TRBD1
cdr3_aa: CASSSGQGIYNEQFF
cdr3_nt: TGCGCCAGCAGCTCGGGACAGGGGATTTACAATGAGCAGTTCTTC

j_call: TRBJ2-1
v_call: TRBV10-3
d_call: TRBD2
cdr3_aa: CAISVGLAGGSYNEQFF
cdr3_nt: TGTGCCATCAGTGTTGGACTAGCGGGGGGGTCCTACAATGAGCAGTTCTTC

j_call: TRBJ1-2
v_call: TRBV7-9
d_call: NA
cdr3_aa: CASSLSLRGYTF
cdr3_nt: TGTGCCAGCAGCTTAAGTCTGCGTGGCTACACCTTC

j_call: TRBJ1-5
v_call: TRBV7-2
d_call: TRBD1
cdr3_aa: CASSLARGRGQPQHF
cdr3_nt: TGTGCCAGCAGCCTCGCAAGGGGGCGAGGTCAGCCCCAGCATTTT

j_call: TRBJ1-2
v_call: TRBV10-3
d_call: TRBD1
cdr3_aa: CATNNRGLGYGYTF
cdr3_nt: TGTGCCACAAATAACAGGGGGTTGGGGTATGGCTACACCTTC

j_call: TRBJ2-7
v_call: TRBV7-8
d_call: TRBD2
cdr3_aa: CASSLERAGGTYEQYF
cdr3_nt: TGTGCCAGCAGCTTAGAACGAGCGGGAGGAACCTACGAGCAGTACTTC

j_call: TRBJ2-7
v_call: TRBV25-1
d_call: NA
cdr3_aa: CASSSRTPTYEQYF
cdr3_nt: TGTGCCAGCAGCTCGCGGACTCCTACCTACGAGCAGTACTTC

j_call: TRBJ2-7
v_call: TRBV7-8
d_call: TRBD2
cdr3_aa: CASSRGLAGEGEQYF
cdr3_nt: TGTGCCAGCAGCCGCGGACTAGCGGGAGAGGGCGAGCAGTACTTC

j_call: TRBJ2-7
v_call: TRBV5-5
d_call: NA
cdr3_aa: CASSVRVYYEQYF
cdr3_nt: TGTGCCAGCAGCGTCAGGGTTTACTACGAGCAGTACTTC

j_call: TRBJ2-1
v_call: TRBV11-2
d_call: NA
cdr3_aa: CASSPRPRMEEQFF
cdr3_nt: TGTGCCAGCAGCCCCCGCCCTAGAATGGAGGAGCAGTTCTTC

j_call: TRBJ2-1
v_call: TRBV7-2
d_call: NA
cdr3_aa: CASSLWEVPYNEQFF
cdr3_nt: TGTGCCAGCAGCTTATGGGAGGTACCTTACAATGAGCAGTTCTTC